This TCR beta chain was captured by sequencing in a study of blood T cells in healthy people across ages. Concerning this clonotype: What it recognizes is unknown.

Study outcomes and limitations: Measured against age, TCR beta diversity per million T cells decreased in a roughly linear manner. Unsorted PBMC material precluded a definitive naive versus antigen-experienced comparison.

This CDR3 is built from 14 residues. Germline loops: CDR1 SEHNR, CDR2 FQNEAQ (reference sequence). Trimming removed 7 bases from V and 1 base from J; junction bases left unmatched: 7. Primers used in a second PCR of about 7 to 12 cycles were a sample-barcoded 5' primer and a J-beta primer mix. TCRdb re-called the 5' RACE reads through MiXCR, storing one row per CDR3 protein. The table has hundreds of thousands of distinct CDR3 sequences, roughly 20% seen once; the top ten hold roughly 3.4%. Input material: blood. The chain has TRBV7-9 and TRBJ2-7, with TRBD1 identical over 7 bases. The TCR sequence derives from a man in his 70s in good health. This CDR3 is CASTTTGFSYEQYF. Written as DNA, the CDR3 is TGTGCCAGCACCACGACAGGGTTTTCCTACGAGCAGTACTTC.